This TCR beta chain comes out of a study of blood T cell repertoires in COVID-19. Looking at the study overall: Acute and convalescent COVID-19 samples came from the United States, Italy and Spain.

This table comes from immunoSEQ multiplex PCR, and its TCRdb copy is limited to in-frame clones, with some not included. The table lists about 180,000 clones, approximately 83% of them singletons. This clone occurred a few times. Trimming at V came to 0 bases and at J to 4 bases, leaving 6 bases not matched to a gene. Per germline, CDR1 GTSNPN and CDR2 SVGIG (reference sequence). The CDR3 loop spans 15 amino acids. Sequencing was done on a sample of peripheral blood. The V call is TRBV30, the J call TRBJ2-1; 7 nucleotides agree with TRBD2. This TCR derives from a man aged 50 to 60 with active or convalescent COVID-19. The CDR3 spells CAWSVQSGVYNEQFF. The CDR3 DNA is TGTGCCTGGAGTGTACAGAGCGGGGTGTACAATGAGCAGTTCTTC.